Presented here are 5 T cell receptor beta chains from one specimen sequenced in a study of T cell repertoires in cytomegalovirus infection. TCRdb re-derived calls from the reads in MiXCR, one entry per CDR3 protein. The profile shows fewer than 350,000 distinct CDR3 sequences, roughly 17% of them singletons. The sample comprised PBMCs. Receptors were obtained from a human donor in good health (CMV status not recorded). Some clones in this sample may be carry-over from other donors' samples.

The chain couples TRBV5-5 to TRBJ1-5; tentatively, D is TRBD1 (6 bases). Germline V CDR1 and CDR2: SGHKS, YYEKEE (reference sequence). The CDR3 has 14 amino acids. V lost 4 bases and J 5 bases, leaving 13 bases between the germline ends. The CDR3 nucleotides are TGTGCCAGCAGCCCCGACAGGAAGGATCAGCCCCAGCATTTT. It codes for CASSPDRKDQPQHF.

This clonotype was seen repeatedly, ten times or more. This chain connects TRBV5-4 to TRBJ2-2; no firm D call. Germline CDR1 and CDR2: SGHNT and YYREEE (reference sequence). The CDR3 runs 14 residues. The ends were cut back, 3 bases at V and 7 bases at J, with 13 bases in the middle. This CDR3 is CASSSFSDLGELFF. As DNA, the CDR3 is TGTGCCAGCAGCTCTTTCAGCGATCTCGGGGAGCTGTTTTTT. The full variable domain, with the rest looked up from reference TRBV5-4 and TRBJ2-2, is ETGVTQSPTHLIKTRGQQVTLRCSSQSGHNTVSWYQQALGQGPQFIFQYYREEENGRGNFPPRFSGLQFPNYSSELNVNALELDDSALYLCASSSFSDLGELFFGEGSRLTVL.

This sequence joins TRBV20-1 and TRBJ2-7; D gene uncertain. The CDR3 contains 14 residues. CDR1 DFQATT and CDR2 SNEGSKA come from the germline V gene (reference sequence). V was cut by 1 base and J by 10 bases, with 20 bases left in between. This CDR3 reads CSARVPSMEILQYF. The CDR3 coding sequence is TGCAGTGCTAGAGTCCCTAGTATGGAGATACTACAGTACTTC.

The chain recombines TRBV28 with TRBJ2-5, with D possibly being TRBD1 or TRBD2 (5 bases each). Germline V gives CDR1 MDHEN, CDR2 SYDVKM. The V and J ends lost 7 bases and 5 bases respectively, with 14 bases between them. The CDR3 runs 13 residues. This CDR3 reads CASTRGAEETQYF. The CDR3 nucleotides read TGTGCCAGCACAAGAGGGGCGGAGGAGACCCAGTACTTC.

This clonotype has at least ten counts. The chain couples TRBV7-2 to TRBJ2-3, with D hard to call. V lost 5 bases, J lost 4 bases, and 10 bases lay in between. This CDR3 is built from 13 residues. From germline, CDR1 is SGHTA and CDR2 FQGNSA. CDR3 sequence (DNA): TGTGCCAGCAGCCTCTCGCTCTCAGATACGCAGTATTTT. This gives the protein CASSLSLSDTQYF. Drawing the rest from reference TRBV7-2 and TRBJ2-3, the complete variable domain is GAGVSQSPSNKVTEKGKDVELRCDPISGHTALYWYRQSLGQGLEFLIYFQGNSAPDKSGLPSDRFSAERTGGSVSTLTIQRTQQEDSAVYLCASSLSLSDTQYFGPGTRLTVL.